The rows below give T cell receptor beta chains drawn from one sample of a study of shared clonotypes between healthy human individuals. Some clones are missing from TCRdb's copy, which holds only in-frame ones; the method was immunoSEQ multiplex PCR. Among roughly 2.2 million clones, more than 80% were seen once, and the ten largest hold 0.35% to 0.5%. What was sequenced was naive CD4+ T cells from PBMCs. These receptors came from a man between 18 and 35 years old in good health. Some clones in this sample may be carry-over from other donors' samples. Each CDR3 is given with its conserved first and last residue. Each record gives: J gene, D gene, V gene, clone size, CDR3 protein, CDR3 DNA. The D gene is left open where the match is weak. Some rows have no size entry. The others give once, few or many, or a class for an expanded clone.

j_gene: TRBJ2-7; d_gene: -; v_gene: TRBV6-1; abundance: -; CDR3aa: CASSEGQTSKYF; CDR3nt: TGTGCCAGCAGTGAAGGGCAGACCAGTAAGTACTTC
j_gene: TRBJ2-2; d_gene: -; v_gene: TRBV29-1; abundance: -; CDR3aa: CSVKKDPVAGELFF; CDR3nt: TGCAGCGTCAAAAAGGACCCGGTGGCCGGGGAGCTGTTTTTT
j_gene: TRBJ1-5; d_gene: TRBD1; v_gene: TRBV18; abundance: -; CDR3aa: CASSPATGGRQPQHF; CDR3nt: TGTGCCAGCTCACCAGCAACAGGGGGACGGCAGCCCCAGCATTTT
j_gene: TRBJ2-2; d_gene: TRBD2; v_gene: TRBV25-1; abundance: -; CDR3aa: CASSDGGRANTGELFF; CDR3nt: TGTGCCAGCAGTGACGGCGGGAGGGCCAACACCGGGGAGCTGTTTTTT
j_gene: TRBJ2-3; d_gene: -; v_gene: TRBV5-1; abundance: -; CDR3aa: CASSEGIGDTQYF; CDR3nt: TGCGCCAGCAGCGAGGGGATTGGAGATACGCAGTATTTT
j_gene: TRBJ1-1; d_gene: -; v_gene: TRBV6-1; abundance: -; CDR3aa: CASSEFVSSGAFF; CDR3nt: TGTGCCAGCAGTGAATTCGTTTCATCGGGCGCTTTCTTT
j_gene: TRBJ2-2; d_gene: TRBD2; v_gene: TRBV5-1; abundance: -; CDR3aa: CASSWGTSGSGSGELFF; CDR3nt: TGCGCCAGCAGCTGGGGGACTAGCGGGAGCGGTAGTGGGGAGCTGTTTTTT
j_gene: TRBJ2-3; d_gene: -; v_gene: TRBV12-1; abundance: -; CDR3aa: CASSFERSSTDTQYF; CDR3nt: TGTGCCAGCAGCTTTGAAAGGTCTAGCACAGATACGCAGTATTTT
j_gene: TRBJ1-2; d_gene: -; v_gene: TRBV6-6; abundance: -; CDR3aa: CASSDYGYTF; CDR3nt: TGTGCCAGCAGTGACTATGGCTACACCTTC
j_gene: TRBJ2-7; d_gene: -; v_gene: TRBV2; abundance: -; CDR3aa: CASSDPGRHEQYF; CDR3nt: TGTGCCAGCAGTGATCCCGGTCGGCACGAGCAGTACTTC
j_gene: TRBJ1-2; d_gene: TRBD1; v_gene: TRBV5-1; abundance: -; CDR3aa: CASSFETGGGYTF; CDR3nt: TGCGCCAGCAGCTTTGAAACAGGGGGAGGCTACACCTTC
j_gene: TRBJ2-1; d_gene: -; v_gene: TRBV11-2; abundance: -; CDR3aa: CASSPGLGPDEQFF; CDR3nt: TGTGCCAGCAGCCCAGGCCTAGGGCCAGATGAGCAGTTCTTC
j_gene: TRBJ2-3; d_gene: TRBD1; v_gene: TRBV25-1; abundance: -; CDR3aa: CASSELGGPPTDTQYF; CDR3nt: TGTGCCAGCAGTGAATTAGGGGGCCCCCCCACAGATACGCAGTATTTT
j_gene: TRBJ2-3; d_gene: TRBD2; v_gene: TRBV4-2; abundance: -; CDR3aa: CASSQDRASGSSSDTQYF; CDR3nt: TGTGCCAGCAGCCAAGATCGTGCTAGCGGGAGCAGCTCAGATACGCAGTATTTT
j_gene: TRBJ2-2; d_gene: TRBD2; v_gene: TRBV4-2; abundance: once; CDR3aa: CASSQVLAGLNTGELFF; CDR3nt: TGTGCCAGCAGCCAAGTACTAGCGGGGCTCAACACCGGGGAGCTGTTTTTT
j_gene: TRBJ1-4; d_gene: -; v_gene: TRBV7-2; abundance: -; CDR3aa: CASSLGAAGNPGKLFF; CDR3nt: TGTGCCAGCAGCTTAGGGGCAGCCGGAAACCCTGGAAAACTGTTTTTT
j_gene: TRBJ2-7; d_gene: TRBD1; v_gene: TRBV5-3; abundance: -; CDR3aa: CARSLRGQGSHEQYF; CDR3nt: TGTGCCAGAAGCCTCCGGGGACAGGGATCTCACGAGCAGTACTTC
j_gene: TRBJ1-1; d_gene: -; v_gene: TRBV6-1; abundance: -; CDR3aa: CASSEVTGPRTEAFF; CDR3nt: TGTGCCAGCAGTGAAGTAACGGGCCCGAGGACTGAAGCTTTCTTT
j_gene: TRBJ2-2; d_gene: -; v_gene: TRBV7-2; abundance: -; CDR3aa: CASTLLNTGELFF; CDR3nt: TGTGCCAGCACCTTACTGAACACCGGGGAGCTGTTTTTT
j_gene: TRBJ2-3; d_gene: -; v_gene: TRBV6-5; abundance: -; CDR3aa: CASSYAEGTDTQYF; CDR3nt: TGTGCCAGCAGTTACGCGGAGGGAACAGATACGCAGTATTTT
j_gene: TRBJ1-5; d_gene: TRBD1; v_gene: TRBV6-5; abundance: once; CDR3aa: CASSPDRVNQPQHF; CDR3nt: TGTGCCAGCAGTCCAGACAGGGTCAATCAGCCCCAGCATTTT
j_gene: TRBJ2-7; d_gene: -; v_gene: TRBV7-8; abundance: -; CDR3aa: CASSPPWLERDAYEQYF; CDR3nt: TGTGCCAGCAGCCCCCCCTGGCTCGAGCGCGATGCCTACGAGCAGTACTTC
j_gene: TRBJ2-3; d_gene: TRBD1; v_gene: TRBV5-1; abundance: -; CDR3aa: CASSPLRTGEADTQYF; CDR3nt: TGCGCCAGCAGCCCACTTCGGACAGGGGAGGCAGATACGCAGTATTTT
j_gene: TRBJ1-6; d_gene: -; v_gene: TRBV30; abundance: -; CDR3aa: CAWGRDRDSPLHF; CDR3nt: TGTGCCTGGGGCAGGGACCGGGATTCACCCCTCCACTTT
j_gene: TRBJ1-3; d_gene: -; v_gene: TRBV7-8; abundance: -; CDR3aa: CASSLGWGLRNTIYF; CDR3nt: TGTGCCAGCAGCTTAGGGTGGGGGCTGAGAAACACCATATATTTT
j_gene: TRBJ2-7; d_gene: TRBD2; v_gene: TRBV5-1; abundance: -; CDR3aa: CASSGTGSPGTSGSWGFYEQYF; CDR3nt: TGCGCCAGCAGCGGGACAGGGTCCCCCGGGACTAGCGGGAGTTGGGGGTTCTACGAGCAGTACTTC
j_gene: TRBJ2-7; d_gene: -; v_gene: TRBV5-4; abundance: -; CDR3aa: CASSARTDSTYEQYF; CDR3nt: TGTGCCAGCAGCGCACGGACGGACAGCACCTACGAGCAGTACTTC
j_gene: TRBJ2-2; d_gene: -; v_gene: TRBV6-1; abundance: once; CDR3aa: CASSEQGANTGELFF; CDR3nt: TGTGCCAGCAGTGAACAAGGCGCGAACACCGGGGAGCTGTTTTTT
j_gene: TRBJ2-7; d_gene: TRBD2; v_gene: TRBV25-1; abundance: -; CDR3aa: CASSESRTSGSTTYEQYF; CDR3nt: TGTGCCAGCAGTGAATCCCGGACTAGCGGGAGCACTACCTACGAGCAGTACTTC